The 23 T cell receptor beta chains reported below all come from one sample, sequenced in a study of blood T cell repertoires in COVID-19. Repertoires were generated with immunoSEQ multiplex PCR, while TCRdb's copy carries only in-frame clones and drops some. Among around 93,000 clones listed, around 91% were seen once. The material sequenced was peripheral blood. These receptor sequences come from a man aged 18 to 30 with COVID-19, enrolled during active disease.

The CDR3 nucleotides are TGCGCCAGCAGCTTGGGACTAGCGGGAGCCAAAACCGGGGAGCTGTTTTTT. It codes for CASSLGLAGAKTGELFF. The chain joins TRBV5-1 to TRBJ2-2; TRBD2 aligns across 12 bases. This CDR3 spans 17 amino acids. V dropped 0 bases and J dropped 5; count of bases not matched to a gene: 5. Germline CDR1 and CDR2: SGHRS and YFSETQ.

The chain links TRBV2 to TRBJ2-1, with D uncertain. The CDR3 sequence is 11 residues long. Deletions cut 8 bases from V and 12 bases from J, with 14 bases between. CDR1 and CDR2 (germline): SNHLY, FYNNEI. The CDR3 spells CASLEAPMQFF. The CDR3 DNA reads as TGTGCCAGCCTTGAGGCGCCTATGCAGTTCTTC.

The chain carries TRBV2 and TRBJ1-6, with unresolved D. CDR1 and CDR2 (germline): SNHLY, FYNNEI. V lost 8 bases and J lost 5, with 10 bases in between. CDR3 length: 13 residues. DNA of the CDR3: TGTGCCAGCCGAGCCACGGATAATTCACCCCTCCACTTT. It codes for CASRATDNSPLHF.

The J gene is TRBJ2-7, the V gene TRBV7-9; 7 positions agree with TRBD2. With 5 bases clipped from V and 0 bases from J, the junction kept 7 bases outside the gene matches. The CDR3 length is 15 residues. CDR1 and CDR2 from the germline V gene are SEHNR and FQNEAQ (reference sequence). For the CDR3, the DNA is TGTGCCAGCAGCCCCTTTGCGGGGGACTCCTACGAGCAGTACTTC. Amino acids: CASSPFAGDSYEQYF.

This sequence joins TRBV6-5 and TRBJ2-1, with D uncertain. Germline V gene sequence: CDR1 MNHEY, CDR2 SVGAGI. V lost 7 bases and J 8 bases, leaving 18 bases between the germline ends. The length of the CDR3 is 14 residues. The CDR3 protein is CASKRSLRLHEQFF. The CDR3 region has the DNA TGTGCCAGCAAACGGAGCTTAAGACTCCATGAGCAGTTCTTC.

There are a few counts of this clone. This CDR3 reads CASSYDRESSPLHF. DNA of the CDR3: TGTGCCAGCAGTTACGACAGGGAGAGTTCACCCCTCCACTTT. The V and J genes are TRBV6-2 or TRBV6-3 and TRBJ1-6; 7 bases map to TRBD1. The CDR3 length is 14 residues. J gave up 9 bases and V 2 bases, and 4 bases lay outside the gene matches. From germline, CDR1 is MNHEY and CDR2 SVGEGT.

This chain uses TRBV2 with TRBJ1-6; 7 nucleotides align to TRBD1. The CDR3 is 14 amino acids. V was clipped by 8 bases and J by 3 bases; unmatched bases: 4. Germline V lookup: CDR1 SNHLY, CDR2 FYNNEI. In DNA form, the CDR3 reads TGTGCCAGCGGGGGACAGCTCTATAATTCACCCCTCCACTTT. Encoded protein: CASGGQLYNSPLHF.

The chain couples TRBV28 to TRBJ1-2; D possibly corresponds to TRBD1 (6 bases). Germline V gives CDR1 MDHEN, CDR2 SYDVKM. The CDR3 is made up of 14 amino acids. The V gene lost 6 bases and the J gene lost 0 bases, with 11 bases spanning the gap. The CDR3 DNA follows: TGTGCCAGCAGAGGGACAAGTACTAACTATGGCTACACCTTC. It is translated as CASRGTSTNYGYTF.

The gene calls are TRBV25-1 and TRBJ2-7; D uncertain. Trimming removed 3 bases at V and 4 bases at J, with 10 bases between. Germline lookup yields CDR1 MGHDK and CDR2 SYGVNS. The CDR3 has 13 amino acids. The CDR3 nucleotides read TGTGCCAGCAGTGATTTCGGCGGATACGAGCAGTACTTC. Amino acid sequence: CASSDFGGYEQYF.

The chain recombines TRBV2 with TRBJ1-2, with D unclear. CDR3 length equals 13 residues. Per the germline V gene, CDR1 is SNHLY and CDR2 is FYNNEI. Trimming left V 4 bases short and J 4 bases short, with 10 bases between. The CDR3: CASSGTDLYGYTF. In DNA form, the CDR3 reads TGTGCCAGCAGTGGAACAGACCTCTATGGCTACACCTTC.

CDR3 nucleotides: TGTGCCAGCTCACCTCTCGACTCCACAGAGCAGTTCTTC. Translating gives CASSPLDSTEQFF. The chain links TRBV18 to TRBJ2-1; D is uncertain. The CDR3 consists of 13 residues. Germline assignment: CDR1 KGHSH and CDR2 LQKENI. V was shortened by 3 bases and J by 10 bases, with 13 bases between the two germline ends.

The rearrangement uses TRBV5-4 and TRBJ2-1; 7 bases align to TRBD2. The CDR3 is made up of 13 amino acids. The germline V gene encodes CDR1 SGHNT and CDR2 YYREEE (reference sequence). V dropped 0 bases and J dropped 13; count of bases not matched to a gene: 7. The CDR3 spells CASSLGGSSFQFF. CDR3 nucleotide sequence: TGTGCCAGCAGCTTGGGCGGGAGTTCCTTTCAGTTCTTC.

The chain recombines TRBV28 with TRBJ1-1; 11 bases align to TRBD1. This CDR3 has 15 residues. The V gene's germline CDR1 is MDHEN and CDR2 SYDVKM. Trimming took 5 bases from V and 2 from J; bases not matched to a gene: 4. The CDR3 DNA sequence: TGTGCCAGCAGTACGGACAGGGGGCGCAACACTGAAGCTTTCTTT. It is translated as CASSTDRGRNTEAFF.

In regard to this clone: Compared with germline, one end of the junction differs, possibly owing to a read error. This chain joins TRBV2 and TRBJ1-4, with TRBD1 matching 8 bases. Germline CDR1 reads SNHLY; CDR2 reads FYNNEI. The CDR3 runs to 15 residues. CDR3 nucleotides: TGTGCCAGCAGTCGGACAGGGATGGGTAATGAAAAACTGCTTTTT. Its translation is CASSRTGMGNEKLLF.

The chain joins TRBV20-1 to TRBJ1-5; the D is unclear. The CDR3 has 14 amino acids. The germline V and J ends were trimmed by 3 bases and 6 bases, with 15 bases remaining between them. Germline CDR1 is DFQATT and CDR2 is SNEGSKA (reference sequence). The chain's CDR3 is CSASRISRGQPQHF. CDR3 sequence (DNA): TGCAGTGCTAGTCGAATCAGCCGGGGTCAGCCCCAGCATTTT.

The chain couples TRBV12-2 to TRBJ1-6. TRBV12-2 counts as a pseudogene. The CDR3 contains 12 residues. The DNA of the CDR3 is TGTGCAAGTCGCTTAGTCGATTCACCCCTCCACTTT. Amino acids: CASRLVDSPLHF.

The V call is TRBV5-1, the J call TRBJ2-3; TRBD1 is a possible D gene (5 bases). The CDR3 loop spans 15 amino acids. Trimming shortened V by 4 bases and J by 2 bases, and 14 bases separated the two germline ends. Germline CDR1 and CDR2: SGHRS and YFSETQ. CDR3 residues: CASSGALGFTDTQYF. The CDR3 DNA reads as TGCGCCAGCAGCGGGGCCCTCGGGTTCACAGATACGCAGTATTTT.

The sample holds a few counts of this clone. The CDR3 is CASSLPGGKGNTIYF. The CDR3 DNA reads as TGCGCCAGCAGCTTACCAGGGGGGAAAGGAAACACCATATATTTT. The chain couples TRBV5-1 to TRBJ1-3; 7 positions match TRBD1. Germline CDR1 SGHRS, CDR2 YFSETQ. V dropped 2 bases and J dropped 4; count of bases not matched to a gene: 6. The CDR3 spans 15 residues.

This rearrangement joins TRBV9 to TRBJ2-7, with 8 bases identical to TRBD2. CDR1 and CDR2 from the germline V gene are SGDLS and YYNGEE. V was clipped by 0 bases and J by 6 bases; unmatched bases: 5. This CDR3 spans 14 amino acids. CDR3 nucleotide sequence: TGTGCCAGCAGCGTAGGGGGACTAGTAAGCGAGCAGTACTTC. Residues: CASSVGGLVSEQYF.

The chain couples TRBV11-2 to TRBJ2-7; tentatively, D is TRBD1 (6 bases). The V gene lost 1 base and the J gene lost 5 bases, with 12 bases spanning the gap. In germline, CDR1 is SGHAT, CDR2 FQNNGV. The CDR3 has 14 amino acids. CDR3 nucleotides: TGTGCCAGCAGCTTAGGCAGGGGTCCCCACGAGCAGTACTTC. Encoded protein: CASSLGRGPHEQYF. Drawing the rest from reference TRBV11-2 and TRBJ2-7, the complete variable domain is EAGVAQSPRYKIIEKRQSVAFWCNPISGHATLYWYQQILGQGPKLLIQFQNNGVVDDSQLPKDRFSAERLKGVDSTLKIQPAKLEDSAVYLCASSLGRGPHEQYFGPGTRLTVT.

This chain uses TRBV11-2 with TRBJ2-7, with TRBD2 as a possible D gene (6 bases). This CDR3 contains 15 residues. Germline V gene lookup returns CDR1 SGHAT and CDR2 FQNNGV. V was pared by 2 bases and J by 3 bases, with 14 bases between. CDR3 bases: TGTGCCAGCAGCTTATGGGGTGGGGGGAACTACGAGCAGTACTTC. Translated: CASSLWGGGNYEQYF. The variable domain in full, with the rest retrieved from reference TRBV11-2 and TRBJ2-7, is EAGVAQSPRYKIIEKRQSVAFWCNPISGHATLYWYQQILGQGPKLLIQFQNNGVVDDSQLPKDRFSAERLKGVDSTLKIQPAKLEDSAVYLCASSLWGGGNYEQYFGPGTRLTVT.

The V gene is TRBV7-2, the J gene TRBJ2-2; possible D gene TRBD1, 6 bases. The CDR3 runs 15 residues. V was trimmed by 3 bases and J by 6 bases, leaving 14 bases between them. Germline V gives CDR1 SGHTA, CDR2 FQGNSA. The CDR3 is CASSFSQGISGELFF. The CDR3 coding sequence is TGTGCCAGCAGCTTCTCTCAGGGGATATCCGGGGAGCTGTTTTTT.

CDR3 region: CASSRQGAGEAFF. The CDR3 coding sequence is TGTGCCAGCAGTAGACAGGGGGCTGGTGAAGCTTTCTTT. The chain joins TRBV6-2 or TRBV6-3 to TRBJ1-1, with 10 bases that match TRBD1. J was trimmed by 7 bases and V by 5 bases; bases with no gene match: 4. Germline V lookup: CDR1 MNHEY, CDR2 SVGEGT. The CDR3 totals 13 residues.